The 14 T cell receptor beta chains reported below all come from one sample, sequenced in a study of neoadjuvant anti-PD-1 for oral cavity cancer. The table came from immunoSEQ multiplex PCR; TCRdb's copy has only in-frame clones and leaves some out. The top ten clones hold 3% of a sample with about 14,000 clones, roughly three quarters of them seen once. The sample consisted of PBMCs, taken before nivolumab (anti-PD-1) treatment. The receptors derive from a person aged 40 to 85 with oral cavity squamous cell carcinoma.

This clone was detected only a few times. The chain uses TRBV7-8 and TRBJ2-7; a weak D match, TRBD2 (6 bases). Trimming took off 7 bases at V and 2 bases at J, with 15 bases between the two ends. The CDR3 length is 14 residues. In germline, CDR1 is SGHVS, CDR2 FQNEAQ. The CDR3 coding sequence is TGTGCCAGCAACCGTGACGGGGGAACCTACGAGCAGTACTTC. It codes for CASNRDGGTYEQYF.

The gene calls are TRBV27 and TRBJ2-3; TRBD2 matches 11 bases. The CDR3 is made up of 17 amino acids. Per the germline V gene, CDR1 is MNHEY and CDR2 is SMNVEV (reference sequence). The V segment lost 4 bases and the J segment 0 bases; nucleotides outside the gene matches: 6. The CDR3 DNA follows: TGTGCCAGCAGTTATGGGGGACTAGCGGACAGCACAGATACGCAGTATTTT. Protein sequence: CASSYGGLADSTDTQYF.

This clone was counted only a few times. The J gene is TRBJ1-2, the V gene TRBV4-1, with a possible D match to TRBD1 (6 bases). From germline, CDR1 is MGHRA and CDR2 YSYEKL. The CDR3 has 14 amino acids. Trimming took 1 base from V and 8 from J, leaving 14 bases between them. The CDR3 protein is CASSQGAGAAGYTF. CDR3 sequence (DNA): TGCGCCAGCAGCCAAGGAGCGGGGGCCGCGGGCTACACCTTC.

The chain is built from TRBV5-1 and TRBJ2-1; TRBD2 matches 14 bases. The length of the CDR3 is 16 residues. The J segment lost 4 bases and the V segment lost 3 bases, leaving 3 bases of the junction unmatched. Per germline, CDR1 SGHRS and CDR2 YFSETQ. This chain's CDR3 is CASSSGLAGGYNEQFF. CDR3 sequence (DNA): TGCGCCAGCAGCTCAGGACTAGCGGGGGGTTACAATGAGCAGTTCTTC.

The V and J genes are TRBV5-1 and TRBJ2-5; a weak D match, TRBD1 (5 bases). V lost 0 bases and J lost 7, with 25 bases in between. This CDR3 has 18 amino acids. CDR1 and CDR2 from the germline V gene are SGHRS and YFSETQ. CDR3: CASSLVQGFPPHRVTQYF. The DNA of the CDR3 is TGCGCCAGCAGCTTGGTGCAGGGTTTTCCTCCTCACCGGGTGACCCAGTACTTC.

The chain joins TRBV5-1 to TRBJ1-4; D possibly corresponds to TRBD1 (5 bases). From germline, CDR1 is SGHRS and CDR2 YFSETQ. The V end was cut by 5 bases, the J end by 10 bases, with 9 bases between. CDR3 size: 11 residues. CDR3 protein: CASRTGTKLFF. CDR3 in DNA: TGCGCCAGCAGAACAGGAACAAAACTGTTTTTT.

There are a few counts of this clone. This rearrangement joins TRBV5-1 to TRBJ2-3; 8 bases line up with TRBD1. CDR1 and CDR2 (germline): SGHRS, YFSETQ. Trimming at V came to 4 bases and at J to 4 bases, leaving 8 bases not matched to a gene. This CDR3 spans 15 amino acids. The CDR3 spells CASSTGQEGADTQYF. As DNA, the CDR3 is TGCGCCAGCAGCACGGGACAGGAAGGGGCAGATACGCAGTATTTT.

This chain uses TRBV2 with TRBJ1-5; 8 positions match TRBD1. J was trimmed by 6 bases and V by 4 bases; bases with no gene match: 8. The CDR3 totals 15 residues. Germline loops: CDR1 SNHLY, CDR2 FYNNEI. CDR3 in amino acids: CASSGQGQGGQPQHF. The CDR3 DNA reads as TGTGCCAGCAGTGGGCAAGGACAGGGTGGTCAGCCCCAGCATTTT.

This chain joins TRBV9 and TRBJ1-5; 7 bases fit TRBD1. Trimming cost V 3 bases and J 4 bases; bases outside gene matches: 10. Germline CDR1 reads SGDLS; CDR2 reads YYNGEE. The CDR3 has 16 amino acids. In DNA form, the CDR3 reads TGTGCCAGCAGCGCGGGGGGGGACAGCCGTAATCAGCCCCAGCATTTT. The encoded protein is CASSAGGDSRNQPQHF.

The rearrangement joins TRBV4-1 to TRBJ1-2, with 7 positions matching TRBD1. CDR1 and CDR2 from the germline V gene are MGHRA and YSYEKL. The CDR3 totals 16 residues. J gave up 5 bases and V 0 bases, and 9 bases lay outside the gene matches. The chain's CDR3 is CASSQETQGGKYGYTF. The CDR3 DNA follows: TGCGCCAGCAGCCAAGAGACTCAGGGGGGAAAATATGGCTACACCTTC.

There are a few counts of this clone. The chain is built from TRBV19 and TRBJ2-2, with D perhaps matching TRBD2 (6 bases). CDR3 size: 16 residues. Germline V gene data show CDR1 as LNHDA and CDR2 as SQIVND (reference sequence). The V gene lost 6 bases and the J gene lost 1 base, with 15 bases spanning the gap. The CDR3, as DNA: TGTGCCAGTAGGAAGGGACTGGCGGGGAACACCGGGGAGCTGTTTTTT. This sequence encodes CASRKGLAGNTGELFF. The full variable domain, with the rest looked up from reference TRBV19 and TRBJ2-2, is DGGITQSPKYLFRKEGQNVTLSCEQNLNHDAMYWYRQDPGQGLRLIYYSQIVNDFQKGDIAEGYSVSREKKESFPLTVTSAQKNPTAFYLCASRKGLAGNTGELFFGEGSRLTVL.

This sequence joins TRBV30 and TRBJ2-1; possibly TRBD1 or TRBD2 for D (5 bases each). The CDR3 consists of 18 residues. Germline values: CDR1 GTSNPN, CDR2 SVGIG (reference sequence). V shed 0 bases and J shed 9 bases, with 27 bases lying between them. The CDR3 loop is CAWSVQVGAEVYWGEQFF. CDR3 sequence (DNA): TGTGCCTGGAGTGTACAGGTCGGGGCTGAGGTGTATTGGGGTGAGCAGTTCTTC.

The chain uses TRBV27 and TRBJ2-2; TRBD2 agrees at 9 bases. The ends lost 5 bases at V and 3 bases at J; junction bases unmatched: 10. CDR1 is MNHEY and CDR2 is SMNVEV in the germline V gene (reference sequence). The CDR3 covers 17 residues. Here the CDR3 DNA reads TGTGCCAGCAGTCCAGGACAAGGCGGGGGGGACACCGGGGAGCTGTTTTTT. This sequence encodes CASSPGQGGGDTGELFF.

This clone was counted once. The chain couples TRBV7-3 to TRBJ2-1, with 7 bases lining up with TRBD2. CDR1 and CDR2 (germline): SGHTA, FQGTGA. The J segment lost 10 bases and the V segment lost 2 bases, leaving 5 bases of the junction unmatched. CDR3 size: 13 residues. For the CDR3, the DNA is TGTGCCAGCAGCTTATGGGGGAGGGACGAGCAGTTCTTC. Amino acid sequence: CASSLWGRDEQFF. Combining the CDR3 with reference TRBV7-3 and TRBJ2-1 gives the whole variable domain GAGVSQTPSNKVTEKGKYVELRCDPISGHTALYWYRQSLGQGPEFLIYFQGTGAADDSGLPNDRFFAVRPEGSVSTLKIQRTERGDSAVYLCASSLWGRDEQFFGPGTRLTVL.